The clone carrying this TCR beta chain was counted once. As the template, RNA transcripts were used to amplify TCR beta CDR3 regions. Following a first-round RT-PCR that used HTBI primers, a second-round multiplex PCR was carried out. TCRdb re-called the multiplex PCR reads through MiXCR, storing one row per CDR3 protein. The sample consists of hundreds of thousands of distinct CDR3 sequences, 35% to 50% of them appearing once. This sample is part of a study of Graves' ophthalmopathy and Graves' hyperthyroidism. Trimming cost V 3 bases and J 3 bases, with 14 bases left between them. Germline V gene lookup returns CDR1 LNHNV and CDR2 YYDKDF (reference sequence). The CDR3 runs to 15 residues.

The sample was peripheral blood. V and J are TRBV15 and TRBJ1-1; D gene uncertain. This TCR came from an adult man with Graves' ophthalmopathy. The DNA for the CDR3 is TGTGCCACCAGCAGCTTGGTTGAGGGTGACACTGAAGCTTTCTTT. It codes for CATSSLVEGDTEAFF.